This TCR beta chain was captured in a study of cytomegalovirus exposure and HLA in healthy donors. Study-level findings and limits: 87-base-pair reads could not separate some V segments, including TRBV6-2 and TRBV6-3. A later analysis reported that several of the most significant clusters appeared to be linked to common viral pathogens, among them Epstein-Barr virus. Likely technical artifact: a cluster of highly shared sequence variants. Cytomegalovirus status was reportedly diagnosed by the classifier with high specificity and sensitivity.

This clone showed up just once. Antigen specificity is unknown. The PCR was carried out with 60 Vbeta primers and 13 Jbeta primers. Generated by immunoSEQ multiplex PCR, the TCRdb table keeps only in-frame clones and is missing some. The table shows approximately 150,000 clones, with 78% occurring only once. In germline, CDR1 is SGDLS, CDR2 YYNGEE. The CDR3 has 20 residues. The trim removed 0 bases at V and 2 bases at J, leaving 9 bases unmatched. The chain combines TRBV9 with TRBJ2-2, with 14 positions matching TRBD2. The source is a woman aged 40-49 years in good health and CMV-seropositive. Sequencing was performed on PBMCs. The CDR3 protein is CASSVEGLAGVGFNTGELFF. Written as DNA, the CDR3 is TGTGCCAGCAGCGTAGAGGGACTAGCGGGAGTCGGCTTTAACACCGGGGAGCTGTTTTTT.